The sequence of this T cell receptor beta chain was determined in a study of T cells in localized non-small cell lung cancer. The study's findings and limits: A raised T cell density in blood coincided with lengthier overall survival.

Method: immunoSEQ multiplex PCR; TCRdb's copy keeps in-frame clones and lacks some. The sample contains about 54,000 clones, over 80% of which appear only once. To note about this clone: What it binds is unknown.

The CDR3 covers 15 residues. The germline V gene encodes CDR1 MNHEY and CDR2 SMNVEV (reference sequence). V lost 3 bases to trimming and J lost 4 bases, with 15 bases between them. The receptor's source is a female donor at least 60 years old with stage II squamous cell lung carcinoma. The input for sequencing was peripheral blood, taken before any cancer treatment. The V and J genes are TRBV27 and TRBJ1-1; weak D call: TRBD1 (5 bases). The CDR3 DNA is TGTGCCAGCAGTTTCCAGGGTAAGACCTTCACTGAAGCTTTCTTT. It translates to CASSFQGKTFTEAFF.